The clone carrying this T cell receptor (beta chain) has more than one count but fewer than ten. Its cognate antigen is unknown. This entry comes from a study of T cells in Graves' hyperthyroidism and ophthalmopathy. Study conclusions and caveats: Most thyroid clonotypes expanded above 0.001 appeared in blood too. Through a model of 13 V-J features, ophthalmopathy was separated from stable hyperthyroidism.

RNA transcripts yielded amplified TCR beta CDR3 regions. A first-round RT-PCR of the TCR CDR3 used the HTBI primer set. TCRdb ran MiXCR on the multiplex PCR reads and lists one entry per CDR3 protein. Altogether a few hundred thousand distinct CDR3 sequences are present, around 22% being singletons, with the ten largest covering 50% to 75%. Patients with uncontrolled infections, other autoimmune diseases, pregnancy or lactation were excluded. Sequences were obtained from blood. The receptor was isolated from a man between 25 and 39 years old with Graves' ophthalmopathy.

The CDR3, as DNA: TGTGCCAGCAGCAAATGGAAGGAAATGAACACTGAAGCTTTCTTT. Its protein is CASSKWKEMNTEAFF. The gene calls are TRBV9 and TRBJ1-1; D is uncertain. Germline V gene sequence: CDR1 SGDLS, CDR2 YYNGEE. V gave up 4 bases and J gave up 0 bases, with 13 bases separating them. This CDR3 has 15 residues.